The clone carrying this T cell receptor beta chain has only one observation. The data were produced by immunoSEQ multiplex PCR, yet TCRdb's version contains in-frame clones alone and is incomplete. The table has about 22,000 clones, around nine tenths seen once; the top ten hold 1.4%. J gave up 6 bases and V 5 bases, and 4 bases lay outside the gene matches. The CDR3 is made up of 15 amino acids. CDR1 and CDR2 from the germline V gene are LNHDA and SQIVND (reference sequence). This entry belongs to a study of B cell selection in AIRE deficiency. Sorted regulatory T cells were CD4-positive, CD25-high and CD127-low or negative.

The TCR originated in a human donor in good health. The rearrangement uses TRBV19 and TRBJ2-1; TRBD2 agrees at 13 bases. The sample consisted of CD4+CD25+ Tregs sorted from PBMCs. DNA for the CDR3: TGTGCCAGTAGTTCTCGACTAGCGGGAGGCAATGAGCAGTTCTTC. Protein product: CASSSRLAGGNEQFF.